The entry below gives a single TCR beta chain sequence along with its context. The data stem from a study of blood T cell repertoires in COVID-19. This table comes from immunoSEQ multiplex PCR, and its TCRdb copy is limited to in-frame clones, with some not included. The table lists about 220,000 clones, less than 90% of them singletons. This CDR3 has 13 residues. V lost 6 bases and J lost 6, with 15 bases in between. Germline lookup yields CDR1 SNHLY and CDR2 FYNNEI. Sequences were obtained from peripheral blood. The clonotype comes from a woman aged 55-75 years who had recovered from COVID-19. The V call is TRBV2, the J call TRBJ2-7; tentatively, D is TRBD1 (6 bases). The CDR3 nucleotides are TGTGCCAGCAGAGCCCAACAGGGTGTCGAGCAGTACTTC. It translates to CASRAQQGVEQYF.